Below, 26 T cell receptor beta chains from the same sample are listed, as sequenced in a study of identical twins (dated by TCRdb to the mid-2010s). The library was generated by 5' RACE. Sequencing was carried out with an Illumina HiSeq 2000. TCRdb cleaned the public reads at Q25 with fastp, built clones with MiXCR and kept in-frame beta chains. Each CDR3 protein gets just one entry, which takes the most common genes and DNA from the rows behind it. The sample includes a few hundred thousand distinct CDR3 sequences, with 9.6% observed a single time. The top ten constitute roughly 3% of the sample. The sample was also reused in another study, on yellow fever vaccine responses in identical twins.

The sequenced sample was PBMCs. The receptors come from a woman younger than 30 in good health.

This clonotype has only a few counts. V gene TRBV11-1 combines with J gene TRBJ2-7; 11 nucleotides align to TRBD2. The length of the CDR3 is 19 residues. V trimming: 3 bases; J trimming: 7 bases; junction bases outside the gene matches: 20. Per the germline V gene, CDR1 is SGHAT and CDR2 is FQDESV (reference sequence). Here the CDR3 DNA reads TGTGCCAGCAGCTTCCCCAAACTAGCGGGAGAACGGTCGGCATGGGAGCAGTACTTC. It codes for CASSFPKLAGERSAWEQYF.

CDR3 DNA sequence: TGTGCCAGCAGTTACGAGACAGGGGGATTAGAGCAGTACTTC. Protein: CASSYETGGLEQYF. This sequence joins TRBV6-5 and TRBJ2-7, with 9 bases identical to TRBD1. With V trimmed by 2 bases and J by 7 bases, 6 bases remained unmatched. Germline CDR1 is MNHEY and CDR2 is SVGAGI. The CDR3 contains 14 residues.

This clonotype came up a few times. The chain has TRBV4-2 and TRBJ2-7, with TRBD2 matching 9 bases. Germline V gene data show CDR1 as LGHNA and CDR2 as YNFKEQ. The CDR3 runs to 22 residues. The V segment lost 4 bases and the J segment 0 bases; nucleotides outside the gene matches: 25. CDR3 sequence reads: CASSPGFSRKPIERGASYEQYF. CDR3 sequence (DNA): TGTGCCAGCAGCCCGGGATTTTCCCGCAAGCCAATCGAGCGGGGGGCCTCCTACGAGCAGTACTTC.

This clonotype was counted at least ten times. The genes are TRBV5-8 and TRBJ2-7; TRBD1 matches at 7 bases. Germline CDR1 reads SGHTS; CDR2 reads YDEGEE. J gave up 2 bases and V 5 bases, and 10 bases lay outside the gene matches. CDR3 length: 15 amino acids. The CDR3 DNA reads TGTGCCAGCAGTCTGGGACAGAACCCAACCTACGAGCAGTACTTC. Residues: CASSLGQNPTYEQYF.

This clonotype has a handful of counts. The chain combines TRBV24-1 with TRBJ2-5; the D is unclear. The CDR3 has 16 residues. Germline lookup yields CDR1 KGHDR and CDR2 SFDVKD. Deletions cut 0 bases from V and 0 bases from J, with 10 bases between. The CDR3 is CATSDLPYGNQETQYF. In DNA form, the CDR3 reads TGTGCCACCAGTGATTTGCCATATGGCAACCAAGAGACCCAGTACTTC.

The chain couples TRBV9 to TRBJ2-5, with TRBD1 matching over 12 bases. CDR1 and CDR2 (germline): SGDLS, YYNGEE. With 4 bases clipped from V and 1 base from J, the junction kept 5 bases outside the gene matches. This CDR3 comprises 16 residues. The CDR3 protein is CASSHSGQGAQETQYF. The CDR3 bases are TGTGCCAGCAGCCACTCGGGACAGGGGGCCCAAGAGACCCAGTACTTC.

Details on this clonotype: A read error may account for a junction end that differs from germline. The chain uses TRBV12-3 or TRBV12-4 and TRBJ2-1; possibly TRBD2 for D (5 bases). This CDR3 spans 13 amino acids. DNA for the CDR3: TGTACCAGCAGTTTAGTGACTAACGATGAGCAGTTCTTC. Its protein is CTSSLVTNDEQFF.

The chain combines TRBV20-1 with TRBJ2-7; D is unresolved. This CDR3 spans 15 amino acids. The germline V gene encodes CDR1 DFQATT and CDR2 SNEGSKA (reference sequence). The V gene lost 0 bases and the J gene lost 7 bases, with 19 bases spanning the gap. CDR3 sequence reads: CSAREVSRQSLEQYF. The CDR3 nucleotides are TGCAGTGCTAGAGAAGTATCGCGGCAAAGTCTGGAGCAGTACTTC.

This clonotype was seen a handful of times. This rearrangement joins TRBV9 to TRBJ1-2; a possible D gene is TRBD1 (6 bases). Looked up from germline, CDR1 is SGDLS and CDR2 is YYNGEE. V was shortened by 0 bases and J by 8 bases, with 20 bases between the two germline ends. CDR3 size: 16 residues. The CDR3 region has the DNA TGTGCCAGCAGCGTAGACAGGGCTGTTACGAGTCGAGGCTACACCTTC. It yields the protein CASSVDRAVTSRGYTF.

J is TRBJ1-2 and V is TRBV6-5; TRBD1 might be the D (5 bases). V was trimmed by 2 bases and J by 7 bases, leaving 23 bases between them. The V gene's germline CDR1 is MNHEY and CDR2 SVGAGI. The CDR3 totals 17 residues. The CDR3 here is CASSYANRGSGRGGYTF. The CDR3 coding sequence is TGTGCCAGCAGTTACGCTAACCGGGGGTCGGGTCGTGGTGGCTACACCTTC.

This clonotype was seen only a few times. The V call is TRBV12-3 or TRBV12-4, the J call TRBJ2-3; 9 nucleotides line up with TRBD2. This CDR3 region has 16 residues. V lost 6 bases, J lost 2 bases, and 9 bases stayed unmatched. CDR3 amino acids: CASSRGSGGVTDTQYF. CDR3 nucleotide sequence: TGTGCCAGCAGCCGCGGTAGCGGGGGAGTCACAGATACGCAGTATTTT.

This clonotype occurred many times. This sequence joins TRBV12-3 or TRBV12-4 and TRBJ2-7, with TRBD2 as a possible D gene (6 bases). The CDR3 length is 14 residues. Trimming stripped 1 base from V and 3 bases from J, with 10 bases between. CDR3 region: CASSLVQGLYEQYF. The DNA for the CDR3 is TGTGCCAGCAGTTTAGTCCAGGGACTCTACGAGCAGTACTTC.

The J gene is TRBJ1-1, the V gene TRBV10-3, with 10 bases identical to TRBD1. Per germline, CDR1 ENHRY and CDR2 SYGVKD. J was trimmed by 0 bases and V by 5 bases; bases with no gene match: 3. The CDR3 length is 15 residues. CDR3 residues: CAISLTGGMNTEAFF. The CDR3 DNA sequence: TGTGCCATCAGTTTGACAGGGGGCATGAACACTGAAGCTTTCTTT.

This clonotype showed up many times. V and J are TRBV12-3 or TRBV12-4 and TRBJ2-7, with D uncertain. V was cut by 6 bases and J by 5 bases, with 14 bases left in between. This CDR3 has 13 amino acids. Here the CDR3 reads CASSQRLPNEQYF. In nucleotides, the CDR3 is TGTGCCAGCAGCCAACGACTCCCCAACGAGCAGTACTTC.

This clonotype occurred a few times. The V gene is TRBV20-1, the J gene TRBJ2-7; 10 bases match TRBD2. The V gene's germline CDR1 is DFQATT and CDR2 SNEGSKA (reference sequence). Trimming removed 2 bases from V and 0 bases from J; junction bases left unmatched: 10. This CDR3 contains 17 residues. CDR3 coding DNA: TGCAGTGCTAGAAGGCCTAGCGGGAGTTGGAGCTCCTACGAGCAGTACTTC. This gives the protein CSARRPSGSWSSYEQYF.

This clonotype was picked up a small number of times. V usage is TRBV7-2 and J usage is TRBJ2-7; the D is unclear. The germline V gene has CDR1 SGHTA and CDR2 FQGNSA. V lost 7 bases, J lost 3 bases, and 7 bases lay in between. This CDR3 is built from 11 residues. The CDR3 nucleotides are TGTGCCAGCACCCCGGGCTACGAGCAGTACTTC. The encoded protein is CASTPGYEQYF.

This clonotype has more than one count but fewer than ten. The V call is TRBV20-1, the J call TRBJ2-7; TRBD2 agrees at 8 bases. Germline V CDR1 and CDR2: DFQATT, SNEGSKA (reference sequence). Germline trimming cut 2 bases from V and 3 bases from J; bases unmatched to any gene: 6. The length of the CDR3 is 14 residues. In nucleotides, the CDR3 is TGCAGTGCTAGACGAACTAGCGGCTACTACGAGCAGTACTTC. Amino acids: CSARRTSGYYEQYF.

There are many counts of this clonotype. The CDR3 region is CASSALQRGEQYF. Here the CDR3 DNA reads TGTGCCAGCAGCGCCTTACAGCGTGGCGAGCAGTACTTC. V gene TRBV6-1 combines with J gene TRBJ2-7, with D unclear. V was trimmed by 6 bases and J by 6 bases, leaving 15 bases between them. Germline CDR1 and CDR2: MNHNS and SASEGT. This CDR3 spans 13 amino acids.

This clonotype was observed a few times. This chain connects TRBV7-2 to TRBJ2-5; TRBD1 agrees at 10 bases. The CDR3 loop spans 16 amino acids. Germline V gene lookup returns CDR1 SGHTA and CDR2 FQGNSA. V trimming: 5 bases; J trimming: 5 bases; junction bases outside the gene matches: 11. CDR3 DNA: TGTGCCAGCAGCACGGCCCGGGGACAGGGGAGCGAGACCCAGTACTTC. This codes for CASSTARGQGSETQYF. Looking up the rest from reference TRBV7-2 and TRBJ2-5 gives the full variable domain: GAGVSQSPSNKVTEKGKDVELRCDPISGHTALYWYRQSLGQGLEFLIYFQGNSAPDKSGLPSDRFSAERTGGSVSTLTIQRTQQEDSAVYLCASSTARGQGSETQYFGPGTRLLVL.

The chain combines TRBV15 with TRBJ2-4; D not certain. The CDR3 sequence is 18 residues long. The germline V gene has CDR1 LNHNV and CDR2 YYDKDF (reference sequence). V lost 1 base, J lost 0 bases, and 16 bases lay in between. CDR3: CATSRAPFDGEAKNIQYF. The CDR3 DNA is TGTGCCACCAGCAGAGCCCCCTTCGACGGTGAAGCCAAAAACATTCAGTACTTC.

The gene calls are TRBV19 and TRBJ2-1; D is possibly TRBD1 (5 bases). The V gene's germline CDR1 is LNHDA and CDR2 SQIVND (reference sequence). Trimming left V 7 bases short and J 5 bases short, with 9 bases between. The CDR3 totals 12 residues. CDR3 coding DNA: TGTGCCAGTAAGGGGAACAACAATGAGCAGTTCTTC. Translating gives CASKGNNNEQFF.

CDR3 bases: TGCGCCGGGACTAGCGGACACAATGAGCAGTTCTTC. Translating it yields CAGTSGHNEQFF. The chain uses TRBV20-1 and TRBJ2-1, with 11 bases matching TRBD2. This CDR3 contains 12 residues. The germline V gene has CDR1 DFQATT and CDR2 SNEGSKA (reference sequence).

This chain uses TRBV29-1 with TRBJ2-7; D unresolved. With 0 bases removed from V and 5 bases from J, the gap between germline ends came to 8 bases. Germline V gene lookup returns CDR1 SQVTM and CDR2 ANQGSEA. The CDR3 has 12 residues. The CDR3 DNA reads as TGCAGCGTTGAAGAAGGAAGTCACGAGCAGTACTTC. It yields the protein CSVEEGSHEQYF.

This clonotype occurred many times. The V call is TRBV5-1, the J call TRBJ2-2; 8 bases align to TRBD2. This CDR3 has 15 residues. The trim removed 0 bases at V and 7 bases at J, leaving 5 bases unmatched. Germline V gives CDR1 SGHRS, CDR2 YFSETQ. The DNA for the CDR3 is TGCGCCAGCAGCTTGGTCGGGGGGGCCGGCGGGGAGCTGTTTTTT. Its translation: CASSLVGGAGGELFF.

In its sample, this clonotype was seen a few times. The V gene is TRBV4-3, the J gene TRBJ2-4; D is unclear. This CDR3 comprises 17 residues. Trimming cost V 0 bases and J 0 bases, with 12 bases left between them. Germline CDR1 and CDR2: LGHNA and YSLEER. CDR3 DNA: TGCGCCAGCAGCCAAGATGGGAACGGTGGAGCCAAAAACATTCAGTACTTC. It yields the protein CASSQDGNGGAKNIQYF.

This clonotype occurred a few times. The chain is built from TRBV9 and TRBJ2-7; 8 positions match TRBD1. The V gene's germline CDR1 is SGDLS and CDR2 YYNGEE. Unmatched junction bases numbered 5, after V lost 4 bases and J lost 5 bases. The CDR3 extends over 13 amino acids. The CDR3 DNA sequence: TGTGCCAGCAGCACAGGACAGGGTAACGAGCAGTACTTC. It specifies CASSTGQGNEQYF.